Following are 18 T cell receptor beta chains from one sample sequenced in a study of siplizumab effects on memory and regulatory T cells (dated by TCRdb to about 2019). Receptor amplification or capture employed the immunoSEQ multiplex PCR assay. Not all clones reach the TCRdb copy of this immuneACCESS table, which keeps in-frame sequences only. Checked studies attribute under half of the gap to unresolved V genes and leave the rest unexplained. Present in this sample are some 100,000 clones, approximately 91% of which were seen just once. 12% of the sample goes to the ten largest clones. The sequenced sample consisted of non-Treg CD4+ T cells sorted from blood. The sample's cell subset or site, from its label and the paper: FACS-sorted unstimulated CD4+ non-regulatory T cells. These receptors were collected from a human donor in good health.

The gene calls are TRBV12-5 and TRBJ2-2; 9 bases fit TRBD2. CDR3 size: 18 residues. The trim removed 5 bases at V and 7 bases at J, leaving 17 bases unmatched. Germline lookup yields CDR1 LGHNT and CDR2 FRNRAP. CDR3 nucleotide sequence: TGTGCTAGTGGTAGCCCGACTCTTAGCGGGAGCCGGGTCGGGGAGCTGTTTTTT. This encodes CASGSPTLSGSRVGELFF.

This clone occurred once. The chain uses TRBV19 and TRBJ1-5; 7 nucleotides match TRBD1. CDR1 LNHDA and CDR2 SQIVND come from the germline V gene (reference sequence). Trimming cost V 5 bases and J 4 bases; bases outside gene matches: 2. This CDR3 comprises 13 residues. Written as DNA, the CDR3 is TGTGCCAGTAGTGTGACAGGGAATCAGCCCCAGCATTTT. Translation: CASSVTGNQPQHF.

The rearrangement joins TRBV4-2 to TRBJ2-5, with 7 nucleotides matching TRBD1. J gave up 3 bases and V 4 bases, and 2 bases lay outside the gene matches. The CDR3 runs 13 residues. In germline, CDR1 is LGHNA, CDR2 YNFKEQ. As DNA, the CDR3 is TGTGCCAGCAGCCGCGACAGGGAAGAGACCCAGTACTTC. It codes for CASSRDREETQYF.

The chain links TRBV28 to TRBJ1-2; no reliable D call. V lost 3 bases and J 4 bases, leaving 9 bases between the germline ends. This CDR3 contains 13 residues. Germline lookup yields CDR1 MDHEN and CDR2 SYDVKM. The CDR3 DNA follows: TGTGCCAGCAGTTTTGTAACGTCCTATGGCTACACCTTC. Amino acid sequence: CASSFVTSYGYTF.

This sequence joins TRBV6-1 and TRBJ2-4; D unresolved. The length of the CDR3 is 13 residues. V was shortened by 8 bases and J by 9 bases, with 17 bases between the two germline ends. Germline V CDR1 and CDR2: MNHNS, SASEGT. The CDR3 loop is CASDSGWSGIQYF. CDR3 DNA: TGTGCCAGCGACTCAGGCTGGTCGGGCATTCAGTACTTC.

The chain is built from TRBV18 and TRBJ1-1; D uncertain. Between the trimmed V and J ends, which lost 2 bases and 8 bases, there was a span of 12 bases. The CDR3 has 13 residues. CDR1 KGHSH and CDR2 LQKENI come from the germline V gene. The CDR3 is CASSPAAKREAFF. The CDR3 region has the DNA TGTGCCAGCTCACCAGCGGCAAAACGAGAAGCTTTCTTT. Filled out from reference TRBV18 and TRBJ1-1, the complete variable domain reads NAGVMQNPRHLVRRRGQEARLRCSPMKGHSHVYWYRQLPEEGLKFMVYLQKENIIDESGMPKERFSAEFPKEGPSILRIQQVVRGDSAAYFCASSPAAKREAFFGQGTRLTVV.

CDR3 coding DNA: TGTGCCAGCAGCCAAGACTCCCCTCAAGGCATTCAGTACTTC. Its protein product is CASSQDSPQGIQYF. This sequence joins TRBV4-2 and TRBJ2-4; D remains unclear. Germline CDR1 and CDR2: LGHNA and YNFKEQ. The V and J ends lost 0 bases and 9 bases respectively, with 12 bases between them. The length of the CDR3 is 14 residues.

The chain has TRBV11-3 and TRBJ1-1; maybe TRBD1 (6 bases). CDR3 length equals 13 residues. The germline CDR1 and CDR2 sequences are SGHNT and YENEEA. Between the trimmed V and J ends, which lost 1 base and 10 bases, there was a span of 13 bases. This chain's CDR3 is CASSLGEQGPAFF. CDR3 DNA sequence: TGTGCCAGCAGCTTAGGTGAACAGGGCCCAGCTTTCTTT.

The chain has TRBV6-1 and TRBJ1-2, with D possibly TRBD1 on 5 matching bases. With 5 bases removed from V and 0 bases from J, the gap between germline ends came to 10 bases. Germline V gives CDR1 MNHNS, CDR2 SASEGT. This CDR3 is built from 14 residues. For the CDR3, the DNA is TGTGCCAGCAGTCCAACAGGAGCTAACTATGGCTACACCTTC. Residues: CASSPTGANYGYTF.

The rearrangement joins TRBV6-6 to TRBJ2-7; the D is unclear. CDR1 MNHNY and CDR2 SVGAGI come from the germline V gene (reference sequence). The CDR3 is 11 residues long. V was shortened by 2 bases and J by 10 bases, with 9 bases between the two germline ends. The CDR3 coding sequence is TGTGCCAGCAGTTACCGAGACCTTCAGTACTTC. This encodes CASSYRDLQYF.

This CDR3 is CASSSDQDTEAFF. The CDR3 DNA reads TGTGCCAGCTCGTCTGACCAAGACACTGAAGCTTTCTTT. This chain joins TRBV18 and TRBJ1-1; D call uncertain. Trimming stripped 6 bases from V and 3 bases from J, with 11 bases between. CDR3 length equals 13 residues. Germline loops: CDR1 KGHSH, CDR2 LQKENI. Full variable domain (outside the CDR3, taken from reference TRBV18 and TRBJ1-1): NAGVMQNPRHLVRRRGQEARLRCSPMKGHSHVYWYRQLPEEGLKFMVYLQKENIIDESGMPKERFSAEFPKEGPSILRIQQVVRGDSAAYFCASSSDQDTEAFFGQGTRLTVV.

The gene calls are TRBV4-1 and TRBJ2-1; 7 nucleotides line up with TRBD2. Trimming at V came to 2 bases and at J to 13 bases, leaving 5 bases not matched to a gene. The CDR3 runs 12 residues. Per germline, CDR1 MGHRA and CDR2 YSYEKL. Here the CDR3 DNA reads TGCGCCAGCAGCCAACTTGGACTAGTTCAGTTCTTC. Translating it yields CASSQLGLVQFF.

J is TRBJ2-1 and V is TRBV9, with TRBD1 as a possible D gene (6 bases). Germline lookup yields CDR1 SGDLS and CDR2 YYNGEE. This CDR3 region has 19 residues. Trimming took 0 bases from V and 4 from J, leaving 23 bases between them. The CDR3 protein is CASSVDRGSTRKEYNEQFF. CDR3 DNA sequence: TGTGCCAGCAGCGTAGATAGGGGGTCAACAAGAAAGGAGTACAATGAGCAGTTCTTC.

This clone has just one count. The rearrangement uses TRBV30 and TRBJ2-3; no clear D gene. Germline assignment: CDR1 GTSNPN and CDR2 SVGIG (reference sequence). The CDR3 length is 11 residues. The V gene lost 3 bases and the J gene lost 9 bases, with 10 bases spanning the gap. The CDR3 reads CAWSEDRTQYF. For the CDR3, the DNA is TGTGCCTGGAGCGAAGACCGGACGCAGTATTTT. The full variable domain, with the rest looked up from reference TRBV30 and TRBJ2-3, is SQTIHQWPATLVQPVGSPLSLECTVEGTSNPNLYWYRQAAGRGLQLLFYSVGIGQISSEVPQNLSASRPQDRQFILSSKKLLLSDSGFYLCAWSEDRTQYFGPGTRLTVL.

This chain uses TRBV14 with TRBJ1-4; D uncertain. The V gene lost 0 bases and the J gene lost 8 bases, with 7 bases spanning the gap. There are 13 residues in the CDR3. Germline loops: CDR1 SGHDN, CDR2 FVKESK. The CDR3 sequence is CASSQDFGEKLFF. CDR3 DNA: TGTGCCAGCAGCCAAGATTTTGGGGAAAAACTGTTTTTT.

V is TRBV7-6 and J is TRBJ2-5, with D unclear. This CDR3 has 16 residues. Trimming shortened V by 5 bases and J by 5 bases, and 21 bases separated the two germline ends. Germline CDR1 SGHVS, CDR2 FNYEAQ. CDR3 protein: CASSPLLGRVGETQYF. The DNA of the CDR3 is TGTGCCAGCAGCCCACTACTCGGACGCGTAGGGGAGACCCAGTACTTC.

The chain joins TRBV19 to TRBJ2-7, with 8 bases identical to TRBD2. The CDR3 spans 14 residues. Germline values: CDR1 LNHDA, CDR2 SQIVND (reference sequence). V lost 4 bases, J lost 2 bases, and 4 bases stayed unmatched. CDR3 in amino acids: CASSNSGGTYEQYF. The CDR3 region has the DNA TGTGCCAGTAGTAACTCGGGAGGGACCTACGAGCAGTACTTC.

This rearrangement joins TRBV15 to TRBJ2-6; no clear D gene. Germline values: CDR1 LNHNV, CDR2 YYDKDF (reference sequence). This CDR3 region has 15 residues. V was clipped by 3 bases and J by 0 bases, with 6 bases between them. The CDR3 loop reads CATSSPHSGANVLTF. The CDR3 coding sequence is TGTGCCACCAGCAGCCCCCACTCTGGGGCCAACGTCCTGACTTTC. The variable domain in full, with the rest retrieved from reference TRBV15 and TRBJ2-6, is DAMVIQNPRYQVTQFGKPVTLSCSQTLNHNVMYWYQQKSSQAPKLLFHYYDKDFNNEADTPDNFQSRRPNTSFCFLDIRSPGLGDTAMYLCATSSPHSGANVLTFGAGSRLTVL.